A single sample is the source of the 2 T cell receptor beta chains below, sequenced in a study of T cell repertoires in cytomegalovirus infection. Via MiXCR, TCRdb re-called the reads, giving one row per CDR3 protein. This table holds under 850,000 distinct CDR3 sequences, less than 40% found once. Source material: PBMCs. Source of these receptors: a human donor in good health (CMV status not recorded). Some clones in this sample may be carry-over from other donors' samples.

At least ten counts were recorded for this clonotype. V and J are TRBV7-3 and TRBJ2-5; D is uncertain. V was trimmed by 5 bases and J by 7 bases, leaving 14 bases between them. Germline assignment: CDR1 SGHTA and CDR2 FQGTGA. This CDR3 has 13 residues. CDR3 nucleotide sequence: TGTGCCAGCAGCCCCGACTCGGTAGCGACCCAGTACTTC. It yields the protein CASSPDSVATQYF.

This clonotype was recorded a few times. V and J are TRBV20-1 and TRBJ2-7; D gene uncertain. CDR1 is DFQATT, CDR2 SNEGSKA, per germline (reference sequence). The CDR3 spans 13 residues. Trimming shortened V by 3 bases and J by 2 bases, and 11 bases separated the two germline ends. The DNA for the CDR3 is TGCAGTGCTAGGGTACTAAGGCCCTACGAGCAGTACTTC. Encoded protein: CSARVLRPYEQYF.